Shown below are 15 T cell receptor beta chains from a single sample sequenced in a study of T cell responses to AZD1222 COVID-19 vaccine. Assay: immunoSEQ multiplex PCR; the TCRdb copy retains only in-frame clones and omits some. The table shows approximately 27,000 clones, with about nine tenths occurring only once. The source material was peripheral blood, sampled on day 0 of AZD1222 vaccination. These TCRs come from an adult in good health.

The CDR3: CASSLGGSSGNTIYF. As DNA, the CDR3 is TGTGCCAGCAGTTTGGGCGGGAGCTCTGGAAACACCATATATTTT. The chain has TRBV27 and TRBJ1-3; no firm D call. V was shortened by 3 bases and J by 0 bases, with 9 bases between the two germline ends. Germline V gives CDR1 MNHEY, CDR2 SMNVEV (reference sequence). The CDR3 extends over 15 amino acids.

This chain connects TRBV19 to TRBJ1-2, with TRBD1 matching 8 bases. The CDR3 length is 16 residues. Unmatched junction bases numbered 14, after V lost 7 bases and J lost 4 bases. From germline, CDR1 is LNHDA and CDR2 SQIVND (reference sequence). The CDR3 nucleotides read TGTGCCAGTATCCGTACAGGGGGGTCTGTGACCTATGGCTACACCTTC. Protein sequence: CASIRTGGSVTYGYTF.

The chain combines TRBV2 with TRBJ1-5; 8 nucleotides line up with TRBD1. Germline V gene data show CDR1 as SNHLY and CDR2 as FYNNEI. V trimming: 4 bases; J trimming: 4 bases; junction bases outside the gene matches: 6. The CDR3 runs to 15 residues. CDR3 protein: CASSGTGFGNQPQHF. The CDR3 bases are TGTGCCAGCAGTGGGACAGGGTTTGGTAATCAGCCCCAGCATTTT.

The genes are TRBV4-1 and TRBJ2-2; 7 positions agree with TRBD2. Trimming removed 3 bases from V and 4 bases from J; junction bases left unmatched: 8. The CDR3 length is 16 residues. Germline V gene sequence: CDR1 MGHRA, CDR2 YSYEKL. CDR3 DNA sequence: TGCGCCAGCAGCCAGTACGGGAGGTCGGTCACCGGGGAGCTGTTTTTT. Translated: CASSQYGRSVTGELFF.

The gene calls are TRBV9 and TRBJ2-5; 8 nucleotides agree with TRBD1. J lost 4 bases, V lost 0 bases, and 5 bases had no gene match. Germline V gene data show CDR1 as SGDLS and CDR2 as YYNGEE. This CDR3 is 15 amino acids long. The CDR3 reads CASSVGQGASETQYF. The CDR3 DNA reads TGTGCCAGCAGCGTAGGGCAGGGGGCTTCAGAGACCCAGTACTTC.

This chain uses TRBV19 with TRBJ2-3; a possible D gene is TRBD2 (5 bases). The length of the CDR3 is 13 residues. CDR1 and CDR2 from the germline V gene are LNHDA and SQIVND (reference sequence). V lost 5 bases and J lost 5, with 11 bases in between. The CDR3 DNA reads as TGTGCCAGTAGTCGGACTGTGGGAGATACGCAGTATTTT. Protein sequence: CASSRTVGDTQYF.

The chain links TRBV7-2 to TRBJ1-5, with TRBD1 identical over 9 bases. The CDR3 totals 15 residues. CDR1 and CDR2 from the germline V gene are SGHTA and FQGNSA. V dropped 3 bases and J dropped 7; count of bases not matched to a gene: 7. CDR3 sequence (DNA): TGTGCCAGCAGCTTCGACAGGGGGTTATACCAGCCCCAGCATTTT. It is translated as CASSFDRGLYQPQHF.

This sequence joins TRBV28 and TRBJ2-1; D is ambiguous. Trimming took 3 bases from V and 3 from J, leaving 6 bases between them. The CDR3 runs to 13 residues. Per the germline V gene, CDR1 is MDHEN and CDR2 is SYDVKM. As DNA, the CDR3 is TGTGCCAGCAGTTTTCTAGACTACAATGAGCAGTTCTTC. It specifies CASSFLDYNEQFF.

V usage is TRBV14 and J usage is TRBJ1-1, with TRBD1 matching over 8 bases. Germline loops: CDR1 SGHDN, CDR2 FVKESK. The CDR3 loop spans 13 amino acids. Losses at the gene ends were 4 bases for V and 5 bases for J; bases not matched to a gene: 3. In DNA form, the CDR3 reads TGTGCCAGCAGCCTACAGGGGGGAACTGAAGCTTTCTTT. It is translated as CASSLQGGTEAFF.

V gene TRBV5-6 combines with J gene TRBJ1-2; D remains unclear. The germline gives CDR1 SGHDT, CDR2 YYEEEE. Trimming shortened V by 0 bases and J by 0 bases, and 9 bases separated the two germline ends. The CDR3 sequence is 15 residues long. The CDR3 sequence is CASSLGGRSNYGYTF. The CDR3 coding sequence is TGTGCCAGCAGCTTGGGTGGCCGATCTAACTATGGCTACACCTTC. The variable domain in full, completed from reference TRBV5-6 and TRBJ1-2, reads DAGVTQSPTHLIKTRGQQVTLRCSPKSGHDTVSWYQQALGQGPQFIFQYYEEEERQRGNFPDRFSGHQFPNYSSELNVNALLLGDSALYLCASSLGGRSNYGYTFGSGTRLTVV.

V and J are TRBV10-1 and TRBJ2-1; TRBD2 is a possible D gene (5 bases). V lost 0 bases and J 8 bases, leaving 8 bases between the germline ends. CDR1 is WNHNN and CDR2 is SYGVQD in the germline V gene (reference sequence). The CDR3 is 13 residues long. The CDR3 coding sequence is TGCGCCAGCAGTGAGTCCGACTATCATGAGCAGTTCTTC. This encodes CASSESDYHEQFF.

There are a few counts of this clone. The CDR3 loop is CASSLYRTGGTEAFF. The CDR3, as DNA: TGTGCCAGCAGCTTATATCGGACCGGGGGCACTGAAGCTTTCTTT. The V gene is TRBV7-2, the J gene TRBJ1-1; D is possibly TRBD1 (5 bases). This CDR3 spans 15 amino acids. Trimming cost V 2 bases and J 4 bases, with 14 bases left between them. Germline V lookup: CDR1 SGHTA, CDR2 FQGNSA.

This chain joins TRBV7-8 and TRBJ1-1; 11 nucleotides match TRBD1. Germline assignment: CDR1 SGHVS and CDR2 FQNEAQ. J was trimmed by 1 base and V by 1 base; bases with no gene match: 5. CDR3 length: 17 residues. In DNA, the CDR3 is TGTGCCAGCAGCTTAGATGGGACAGGGGGAAAGAACACTGAAGCTTTCTTT. Translating gives CASSLDGTGGKNTEAFF.

The rearrangement links TRBV6-1 to TRBJ1-2; D uncertain. Germline CDR1 and CDR2: MNHNS and SASEGT. V lost 0 bases to trimming and J lost 4 bases, with 3 bases between them. This CDR3 is built from 12 residues. CDR3 region: CASSEAVYGYTF. The CDR3 bases are TGTGCCAGCAGTGAAGCGGTCTATGGCTACACCTTC.

The chain joins TRBV5-1 to TRBJ1-2; no definite D call. CDR3 size: 13 residues. Trimming took off 7 bases at V and 4 bases at J, with 14 bases between the two ends. CDR1 SGHRS and CDR2 YFSETQ come from the germline V gene. CDR3 DNA sequence: TGCGCCAGCTCTGGGCAGGCTGCCTATGGCTACACCTTC. Its protein product is CASSGQAAYGYTF.